The rows below give T cell receptor beta chains drawn from one sample of a study of blood T cell repertoires in COVID-19. Method: immunoSEQ multiplex PCR; TCRdb's copy keeps in-frame clones and lacks some. This sample has hundreds of thousands of clones, with roughly 85% found just once. The material sequenced was PBMCs or T cells enriched from blood (not recorded which). These receptors came from a woman in her thirties or forties who had been exposed to COVID-19. Both conserved end residues are part of each CDR3. The D gene is left open where the match is weak. Size is omitted from some rows. Given values are once, few, many or a class for expanded clones.

D gene	J gene	CDR3 length	V gene	clone size	CDR3 protein	CDR3 DNA
TRBD1	TRBJ1-1	15	TRBV2	NA	CASSETTGGNTEAFF	TGTGCCAGCAGTGAAACGACAGGGGGGAACACTGAAGCTTTCTTT
NA	TRBJ2-1	15	TRBV7-2	NA	CASSMPMGARNEQFF	TGTGCCAGCAGCATGCCGATGGGGGCAAGAAATGAGCAGTTCTTC
TRBD1	TRBJ2-5	15	TRBV29-1	NA	CSVEVGQGLGETQYF	TGCAGCGTTGAAGTGGGACAGGGCCTCGGGGAGACCCAGTACTTC
NA	TRBJ1-3	15	TRBV6-5	NA	CASSLITHSGNTIYF	TGTGCCAGCAGTTTAATCACTCACTCTGGAAACACCATATATTTT
NA	TRBJ2-7	14	TRBV5-6	medium-sized	CASSPGGSPSEQYF	TGTGCCAGCAGCCCGGGGGGCTCCCCAAGCGAGCAGTACTTC
NA	TRBJ1-3	14	TRBV19	NA	CASSLLTQGNTIYF	TGTGCCAGTAGCCTCCTAACCCAAGGAAACACCATATATTTT
TRBD1	TRBJ1-5	14	TRBV6-2/TRBV6-3	many	CASSLTGGHQPQHF	TGTGCCAGCAGTTTGACAGGGGGCCATCAGCCCCAGCATTTT
NA	TRBJ1-2	13	TRBV29-1	NA	CSARTEGSRGYTF	TGCAGCGCCCGGACGGAGGGCTCGCGTGGCTACACCTTC
NA	TRBJ2-3	15	TRBV6-6	few	CASTPTVTNTDTQYF	TGTGCCAGCACCCCGACTGTCACAAACACAGATACGCAGTATTTT
NA	TRBJ2-1	12	TRBV29-1	NA	CSVGLSAGEQFF	TGCAGCGTTGGTCTCTCGGCAGGTGAGCAGTTCTTC
NA	TRBJ1-2	14	TRBV19	NA	CASSRERGAYGYTF	TGTGCCAGTAGTCGCGAGCGTGGGGCCTATGGCTACACCTTC
TRBD1	TRBJ1-5	15	TRBV6-2/TRBV6-3	NA	CASSPEQGRNQPQHF	TGTGCCAGCAGCCCCGAACAGGGGAGAAATCAGCCCCAGCATTTT
TRBD1	TRBJ1-2	11	TRBV20-1	few	CGLQGTYGYTF	TGCGGACTACAGGGGACCTATGGCTACACCTTC
NA	TRBJ2-3	12	TRBV30	NA	CAWSGTADTQYF	TGTGCCTGGAGTGGTACGGCAGATACGCAGTATTTT
TRBD1	TRBJ1-1	17	TRBV5-4	NA	CASSLIGRGEVNTEAFF	TGTGCCAGCAGCTTGATTGGCAGGGGGGAAGTGAACACTGAAGCTTTCTTT
TRBD1	TRBJ1-1	15	TRBV6-5	NA	CASSYTTGGNTEAFF	TGTGCCAGCAGTTATACGACAGGGGGGAACACTGAAGCTTTCTTT
NA	TRBJ1-5	14	TRBV4-1	NA	CASSQVGGNQPQHF	TGCGCCAGCAGCCAAGTGGGGGGGAATCAGCCCCAGCATTTT
NA	TRBJ1-4	13	TRBV28	NA	CASSPLAGEKLFF	TGTGCCAGCAGCCCATTAGCGGGAGAAAAACTGTTTTTT
NA	TRBJ1-1	14	TRBV10-3	NA	CAISDPLRDTEAFF	TGTGCCATCAGTGATCCGTTGAGGGACACTGAAGCTTTCTTT
TRBD2	TRBJ2-3	16	TRBV28	NA	CASSFGGGAFTDTQYF	TGTGCCAGCAGTTTCGGCGGGGGGGCGTTCACAGATACGCAGTATTTT
TRBD2	TRBJ2-1	17	TRBV3-1/TRBV3-2	once	CASSQARTSGGGNEQFF	TGTGCCAGCAGCCAAGCCCGGACTAGCGGGGGGGGCAATGAGCAGTTCTTC
NA	TRBJ1-1	15	TRBV7-3	NA	CASSQAGLGNTEAFF	TGTGCCAGCAGCCAGGCGGGTTTGGGGAACACTGAAGCTTTCTTT
NA	TRBJ1-2	12	TRBV2	few	CASSGVQGGDTF	TGTGCCAGCAGTGGGGTACAGGGCGGAGACACCTTC
TRBD1	TRBJ1-2	17	TRBV7-8	NA	CASSLSIDRAGIYGYTF	TGTGCCAGCAGCTTATCCATTGACAGGGCGGGCATCTATGGCTACACCTTC
NA	TRBJ1-3	13	TRBV9	few	CASSPSGLNAIYF	TGTGCCAGCAGCCCGAGTGGGCTGAACGCCATATATTTT
NA	TRBJ1-1	13	TRBV7-6	NA	CASSLGLDTEAFF	TGTGCCAGCAGCTTGGGCTTGGACACTGAAGCTTTCTTT
NA	TRBJ1-4	13	TRBV29-1	once	CSVSRGTNEKLFF	TGCAGCGTTTCTCGGGGAACTAATGAAAAACTGTTTTTT
NA	TRBJ1-1	14	TRBV7-9	NA	CASSPRESNTEAFF	TGTGCCAGCAGCCCAAGGGAGTCGAACACTGAAGCTTTCTTT
NA	TRBJ2-2	15	TRBV7-3	NA	CASSLIAGSTGELFF	TGTGCCAGCAGCTTAATTGCGGGAAGCACCGGGGAGCTGTTTTTT
NA	TRBJ2-2	13	TRBV28	NA	CASSLHNPGELFF	TGTGCCAGCAGTTTGCACAACCCCGGGGAGCTGTTTTTT
TRBD1	TRBJ1-1	12	TRBV7-2	NA	CASRKQGAEAFF	TGTGCCAGCAGGAAACAGGGGGCTGAAGCTTTCTTT
TRBD1	TRBJ1-1	15	TRBV9	few	CASSVGGEEGARAFF	TGTGCCAGCAGCGTAGGAGGGGAGGAGGGGGCAAGAGCTTTCTTT
TRBD1	TRBJ1-1	14	TRBV19	NA	CASSRMTGADEAFF	TGTGCCAGTAGTCGGATGACAGGGGCGGATGAAGCTTTCTTT
TRBD1	TRBJ2-7	13	TRBV7-2	NA	CASRNTGQAATYF	TGTGCCAGCAGAAACACGGGACAGGCGGCGACGTACTTC
NA	TRBJ2-3	13	TRBV7-3	NA	CASSLAITDTQYF	TGTGCCAGCAGCTTAGCGATAACAGATACGCAGTATTTT
TRBD2	TRBJ2-3	15	TRBV7-6	once	CASSLGGGPTDTQYF	TGTGCCAGCAGCTTGGGCGGGGGGCCCACAGATACGCAGTATTTT
NA	TRBJ1-6	15	TRBV6-5	once	CASKQSGSYNSPLHF	TGTGCCAGCAAACAGTCCGGCTCCTATAATTCACCCCTCCACTTT